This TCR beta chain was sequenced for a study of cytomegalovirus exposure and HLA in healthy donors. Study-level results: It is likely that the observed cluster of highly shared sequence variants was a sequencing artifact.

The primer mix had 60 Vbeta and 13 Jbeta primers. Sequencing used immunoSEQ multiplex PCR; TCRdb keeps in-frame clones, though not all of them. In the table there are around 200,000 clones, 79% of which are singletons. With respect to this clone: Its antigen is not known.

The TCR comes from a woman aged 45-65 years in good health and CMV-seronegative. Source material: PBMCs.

The CDR3 nucleotides are TGTGCCAGCAGTGCGTTGTCGGGAAATAATTCACCCCTCCACTTT. Encoded protein: CASSALSGNNSPLHF. V is TRBV6-1 and J is TRBJ1-6; D ambiguous. V lost 4 bases to trimming and J lost 5 bases, with 12 bases between them. CDR3 length: 15 residues. Per germline, CDR1 MNHNS and CDR2 SASEGT.